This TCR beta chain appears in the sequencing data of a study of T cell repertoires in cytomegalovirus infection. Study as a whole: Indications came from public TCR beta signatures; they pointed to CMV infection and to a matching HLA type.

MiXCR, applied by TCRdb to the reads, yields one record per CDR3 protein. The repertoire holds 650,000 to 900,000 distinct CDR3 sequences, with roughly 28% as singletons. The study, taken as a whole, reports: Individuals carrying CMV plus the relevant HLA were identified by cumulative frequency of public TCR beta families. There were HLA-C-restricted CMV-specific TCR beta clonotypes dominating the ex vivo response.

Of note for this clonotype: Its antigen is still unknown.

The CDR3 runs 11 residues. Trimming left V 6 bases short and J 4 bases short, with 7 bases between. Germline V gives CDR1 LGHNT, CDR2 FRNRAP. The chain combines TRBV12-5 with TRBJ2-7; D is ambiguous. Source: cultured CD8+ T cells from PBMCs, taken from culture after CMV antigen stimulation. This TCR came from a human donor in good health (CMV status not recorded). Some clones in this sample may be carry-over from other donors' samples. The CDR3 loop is CASGVNYEQYF. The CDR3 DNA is TGTGCTAGTGGGGTCAATTACGAGCAGTACTTC.